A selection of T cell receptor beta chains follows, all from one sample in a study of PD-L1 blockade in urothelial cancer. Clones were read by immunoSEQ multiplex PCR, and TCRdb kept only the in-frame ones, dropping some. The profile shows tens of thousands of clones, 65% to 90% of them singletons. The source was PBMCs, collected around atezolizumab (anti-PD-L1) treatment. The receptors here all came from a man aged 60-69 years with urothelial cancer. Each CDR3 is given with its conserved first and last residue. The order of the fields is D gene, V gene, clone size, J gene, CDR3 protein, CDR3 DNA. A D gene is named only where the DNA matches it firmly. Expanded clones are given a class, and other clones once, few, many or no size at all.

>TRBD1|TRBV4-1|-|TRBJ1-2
CASSQEPIGTGGNYGYTF
TGCGCCAGCAGCCAAGAACCCATCGGGACAGGGGGTAACTATGGCTACACCTTC
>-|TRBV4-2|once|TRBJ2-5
CASSQDLFGGGGPTTQETQYF
TGTGCCAGCAGCCAAGATCTTTTTGGGGGCGGGGGCCCTACAACCCAAGAGACCCAGTACTTC
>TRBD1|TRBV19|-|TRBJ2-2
CATPSDRVNTGELFF
TGTGCCACCCCCTCGGACAGGGTTAACACCGGGGAGCTGTTTTTT
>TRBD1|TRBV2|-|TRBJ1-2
CASLPAHRGDYGYTF
TGTGCCAGCCTCCCCGCCCACAGGGGGGACTATGGCTACACCTTC
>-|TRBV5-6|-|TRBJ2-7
CASSLETGKRTYEQYF
TGTGCCAGCAGCTTGGAAACAGGCAAACGGACCTACGAGCAGTACTTC
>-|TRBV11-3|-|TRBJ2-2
CASSLKPGATGELFF
TGTGCCAGCAGCCTTAAGCCGGGAGCCACCGGGGAGCTGTTTTTT
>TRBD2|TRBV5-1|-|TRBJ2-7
CASSSLAGTNEQYF
TGCGCCAGCAGCTCACTAGCGGGAACCAACGAGCAGTACTTC
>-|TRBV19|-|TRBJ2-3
CASRGFRDTQYF
TGTGCCAGCCGTGGGTTCAGGGATACGCAGTATTTT
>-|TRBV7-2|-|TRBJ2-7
CASSLVPNEQYF
TGTGCCAGCAGCTTAGTTCCCAACGAGCAGTACTTC
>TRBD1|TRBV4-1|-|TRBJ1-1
CASSQPPDRKVMNTEAFF
TGCGCCAGCAGCCAACCCCCGGACAGGAAGGTCATGAACACTGAAGCTTTCTTT
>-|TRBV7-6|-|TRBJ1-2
CASSALAGSYGYTF
TGTGCCAGCAGCGCTCTTGCGGGGTCCTATGGCTACACCTTC
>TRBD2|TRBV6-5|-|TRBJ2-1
CASSTGTSGVNEQFF
TGTGCCAGCAGTACCGGGACTAGCGGGGTCAATGAGCAGTTCTTC
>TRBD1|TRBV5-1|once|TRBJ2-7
CASSRTLRTGGYYEQYF
TGCGCCAGCAGCCGGACCCTGAGGACAGGGGGCTACTACGAGCAGTACTTC
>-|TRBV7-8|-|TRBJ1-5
CASSLGYRGYSNQPQHF
TGTGCCAGCAGCTTAGGGTATAGGGGGTATAGCAATCAGCCCCAGCATTTT
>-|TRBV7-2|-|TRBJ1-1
CASSVSRIRAFF
TGTGCCAGCAGCGTTTCCAGGATTCGTGCTTTCTTT
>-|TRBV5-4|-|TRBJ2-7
CASSFGRGKSYEQYF
TGTGCCAGCAGCTTTGGTCGGGGAAAGTCCTACGAGCAGTACTTC
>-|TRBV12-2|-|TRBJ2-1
CASRLGNGEKAKYNEQFF
TGTGCAAGTCGCTTAGGAAACGGGGAAAAAGCGAAATACAATGAGCAGTTCTTC
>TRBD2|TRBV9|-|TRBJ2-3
CASSVGEGLRTDTQYF
TGTGCCAGCAGCGTAGGGGAGGGTCTACGCACAGATACGCAGTATTTT
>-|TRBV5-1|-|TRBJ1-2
CASSLAGDYGYTF
TGCGCCAGCAGCTTGGCGGGGGACTATGGCTACACCTTC
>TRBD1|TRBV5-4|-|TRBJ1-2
CASSLRGQGNYGYTF
TGTGCCAGCAGCTTGAGGGGACAGGGGAACTATGGCTACACCTTC